This T cell receptor (beta chain) was identified in a study of human T cells and chemical hapten exposure. The wider study: Diphenylcyclopropenone, dosed weekly to the scalp, was given to patients throughout the roughly 22-week study.

The time point denotes: patch test 1, 2 weeks after DPC sensitization. As for treatment: therapeutic diphenylcyclopropenone sensitization with weekly scalp DPC. Of note for this clonotype: What it binds is unknown.

Per the germline V gene, CDR1 is MGHDK and CDR2 is SYGVNS. CDR3 length: 12 residues. The V and J ends lost 2 bases and 6 bases respectively, with 4 bases between them. Study-wide findings and caveats: Among TCRs, those above 1 in 1000 frequency were unaffected by DPC sensitization. Relative to control repertoires, expanded TCRs gave rise to significantly more large CDR3 similarity clusters.

One entry per CDR3 protein results from TCRdb running MiXCR on the RACE reads. The sample consists of more than 95,000 distinct CDR3 sequences, over 10% of them appearing once. The rearrangement joins TRBV25-1 to TRBJ2-2; no clear D. The sequenced sample was whole blood, obtained in connection with sensitization to the hapten diphenylcyclopropenone (DPC). The source of this sequence is a woman in her forties or fifties with alopecia areata. Some clones in this sample may be carry-over from other donors' samples. The CDR3 nucleotides are TGTGCCAGCAGTGAACCGCCCGGGGAGCTGTTTTTT. Translating it yields CASSEPPGELFF.